The sample holds a few counts of the clone carrying this T cell receptor (beta chain). The data derive from a study of identical twins. TCRdb analysed the 5' RACE reads with MiXCR anew, one entry per CDR3 protein. Of 450,000 or so distinct CDR3 sequences in the sample, approximately 17% were seen once. This CDR3 contains 13 residues. V dropped 6 bases and J dropped 5 bases, with 13 bases sitting between them. What was sequenced was naive T cells sorted from blood. The receptor was isolated from a man aged 50-59 years in good health. The chain joins TRBV12-3 or TRBV12-4 to TRBJ1-1, with a possible D match to TRBD1 (5 bases). CDR3 region: CASRLGPGTEAFF. The CDR3 DNA is TGTGCCAGCAGACTGGGGCCCGGGACTGAAGCTTTCTTT.